The subject of this entry is one T cell receptor (beta chain). The antigen is undetermined. This sample is part of a study of beta chain features in type 1 diabetes. Study outcomes and limitations: Researchers reported that naive, central memory and Treg TCRB repertoires appeared more similar in patients than in healthy donors.

Every bit of the isolated RNA underwent reverse transcription, so sequencing read expressed TCRB transcripts. Sequenced by immunoSEQ multiplex PCR; TCRdb stores in-frame clones only, minus some. The top ten hold about 0.087% of the sample, which has 620,000 or so clones, roughly a sixth seen once. V shed 2 bases, J shed 6 bases, and the junction held 5 bases outside the gene matches. This CDR3 region has 14 residues. Per germline, CDR1 MNHEY and CDR2 SMNVEV (reference sequence). The origin of this receptor is a man aged 18 to 35 in good health. The rearrangement links TRBV27 to TRBJ2-7; 9 bases align to TRBD1. The specimen sequenced was naive CD4+ T cells from blood. CDR3 sequence reads: CASSLLQGAGEQYF. As DNA, the CDR3 is TGTGCCAGCAGTTTACTACAGGGGGCGGGCGAGCAGTACTTC.